This T cell receptor (beta chain) was profiled in a study of T cell repertoires in cytomegalovirus infection. Overall study context: Matching HLA type and CMV infection were both indicated by public TCR beta signatures.

Study-wide findings and caveats: Of the TCR beta families, the public ones yielded a cumulative frequency that identified carriers of CMV plus the relevant HLA.

This CDR3 is built from 14 residues. Germline CDR1 and CDR2: MNHEY and SVGEGT. Trimming removed 4 bases from V and 0 bases from J, with 10 bases in between. This clonotype came up a few times. The antigen remains undetermined. MiXCR, applied by TCRdb to the reads, yields one record per CDR3 protein. The table includes about 47,000 distinct CDR3 sequences, around 21% detected once. The clonotype was recovered from a human donor in good health (CMV status not recorded). Some clones in this sample may be carry-over from other donors' samples. This rearrangement joins TRBV6-2 or TRBV6-3 to TRBJ2-7, with D unclear. Source: CD8+ T cells from cultured PBMCs, taken from culture after CMV antigen stimulation. CDR3 sequence reads: CASSFGGPSYEQYF. The CDR3 DNA is TGTGCCAGCAGTTTTGGCGGCCCCTCCTACGAGCAGTACTTC.